This T cell receptor beta chain was sequenced for a study of early stage breast cancer tumors. For the study at large: ER+/PR+/HER2- status applied to about 70% of the 16 invasive breast tumors.

Each sample had two DNA replicates, 0.5 to 0.65 ug blood or around 1.4 ug tissue. The table came from immunoSEQ multiplex PCR; TCRdb's copy has only in-frame clones and leaves some out. Of more than 60,000 clones in the sample, roughly three quarters are singletons; the top ten hold under 3.5%. The study's findings and limits: Tumors had roughly 2.4-fold higher T cell density and higher clonality than adjacent normal breast tissue.

In the case of this clone: Its antigen is currently unknown.

With 1 base removed from V and 3 bases from J, the gap between germline ends came to 10 bases. Germline V CDR1 and CDR2: LNHDA, SQIVND (reference sequence). CDR3 size: 15 residues. The clonotype was recovered from a person aged 60 to 70 with breast cancer. J is TRBJ2-1 and V is TRBV19; D not resolved. What was sequenced was blood. As DNA, the CDR3 is TGTGCCAGTAGTATAGGGGTAGCCCGCTACAATGAGCAGTTCTTC. This encodes CASSIGVARYNEQFF.